The rows below give T cell receptor beta chains drawn from one sample of a study of radiotherapy plus CTLA-4 blockade in lung cancer. The repertoire was sequenced with immunoSEQ multiplex PCR; TCRdb's copy has only in-frame clones and lacks some. The table shows around 40,000 clones, with about 77% occurring only once. The sequencing here drew on peripheral blood, taken from a patient treated with radiotherapy plus ipilimumab. These receptors were collected from a human donor with non-small cell lung cancer who had stable disease on radiotherapy plus ipilimumab. CDR3s include the opening cysteine and the closing phenylalanine or tryptophan. Fields, in order: D gene, clone size, J gene, V gene, CDR3 protein, CDR3 DNA. D genes are given only for firm matches. Size is stated for part of the rows, as once, few or many counts, or as a class when the clone is expanded.

D: -
size: -
J: TRBJ1-5
V: TRBV2
CDR3: CASSMRGASNQPQHF
DNA: TGTGCCAGCAGTATGCGGGGGGCGAGCAATCAGCCCCAGCATTTT

D: -
size: -
J: TRBJ2-2
V: TRBV11-3
CDR3: CASSLVGANTGELFF
DNA: TGTGCCAGCAGCTTAGTGGGAGCGAACACCGGGGAGCTGTTTTTT

D: -
size: -
J: TRBJ2-2
V: TRBV29-1
CDR3: CLPYGGGTLTGELFF
DNA: TGCCTTCCATATGGAGGGGGCACCCTCACCGGGGAGCTGTTTTTT

D: -
size: -
J: TRBJ2-7
V: TRBV20-1
CDR3: CSAQRVDEQYF
DNA: TGCAGTGCTCAGAGGGTTGACGAGCAGTACTTC

D: -
size: -
J: TRBJ1-3
V: TRBV5-1
CDR3: CASSLESTATIYF
DNA: TGCGCCAGCAGCTTGGAGTCTACTGCCACCATATATTTT

D: -
size: few
J: TRBJ2-3
V: TRBV5-4
CDR3: CASSSVTGGTDTQYF
DNA: TGTGCCAGCAGCTCGGTCACGGGAGGCACAGATACGCAGTATTTT

D: -
size: -
J: TRBJ2-7
V: TRBV6-1
CDR3: CASSVKRGEVEQYF
DNA: TGTGCCAGCAGTGTCAAAAGGGGTGAGGTCGAGCAGTACTTC

D: TRBD1
size: -
J: TRBJ2-5
V: TRBV7-6
CDR3: CASSGQGRETQYF
DNA: TGTGCCAGCAGCGGACAGGGTAGGGAGACCCAGTACTTC

D: -
size: -
J: TRBJ1-2
V: TRBV30
CDR3: CAWSTSGDYGYTF
DNA: TGTGCCTGGAGTACCTCAGGGGACTATGGCTACACCTTC

D: TRBD1
size: -
J: TRBJ2-7
V: TRBV5-1
CDR3: CASSPGSGGTGNEQYF
DNA: TGCGCCAGCAGCCCGGGATCAGGGGGGACAGGGAACGAGCAGTACTTC

D: TRBD2
size: few
J: TRBJ2-1
V: TRBV7-6
CDR3: CASSWGLAGGSYNEQFF
DNA: TGTGCCAGCAGCTGGGGACTAGCGGGGGGAAGTTACAATGAGCAGTTCTTC

D: -
size: -
J: TRBJ2-7
V: TRBV7-2
CDR3: CASSPRPLGPYEQYF
DNA: TGTGCCAGCAGCCCTAGGCCTCTCGGCCCCTACGAGCAGTACTTC

D: TRBD1
size: -
J: TRBJ2-7
V: TRBV10-2
CDR3: CASRTTGATYEQYF
DNA: TGCGCCAGCAGGACGACAGGGGCCACCTACGAGCAGTACTTC

D: TRBD2
size: -
J: TRBJ2-3
V: TRBV6-1
CDR3: CASSELAGGGDTQYF
DNA: TGTGCCAGCAGTGAACTAGCGGGGGGCGGGGATACGCAGTATTTT

D: -
size: -
J: TRBJ1-1
V: TRBV18
CDR3: CASSPLRGNTEAFF
DNA: TGTGCCAGCTCACCCCTTAGGGGGAACACTGAAGCTTTCTTT

D: TRBD1
size: -
J: TRBJ2-1
V: TRBV4-2
CDR3: CASSPGQGADNEQFF
DNA: TGTGCCAGCAGCCCCGGACAGGGGGCCGACAATGAGCAGTTCTTC

D: -
size: few
J: TRBJ1-1
V: TRBV25-1
CDR3: CASRESASGAFF
DNA: TGTGCCAGCAGAGAGTCTGCCAGCGGGGCTTTCTTT

D: -
size: few
J: TRBJ2-7
V: TRBV4-1
CDR3: CASSRAGTGVYEQYF
DNA: TGCGCCAGCAGCCGAGCCGGGACGGGAGTCTACGAGCAGTACTTC

D: -
size: -
J: TRBJ2-3
V: TRBV5-5
CDR3: CASSRGGASTDTQYF
DNA: TGTGCCAGCAGTCGAGGAGGGGCTAGCACAGATACGCAGTATTTT

D: -
size: -
J: TRBJ2-7
V: TRBV18
CDR3: CASSPVGRAHEQYF
DNA: TGTGCCAGCTCACCGGTGGGCAGGGCCCACGAGCAGTACTTC

D: TRBD1
size: few
J: TRBJ1-4
V: TRBV6-6
CDR3: CASSPSTGKLFF
DNA: TGTGCCAGCAGCCCCTCGACAGGGAAACTGTTTTTT

D: -
size: -
J: TRBJ1-2
V: TRBV6-5
CDR3: CASSAEDGGYYGYTF
DNA: TGTGCCAGCAGTGCGGAGGACGGAGGGTACTATGGCTACACCTTC

D: -
size: -
J: TRBJ1-4
V: TRBV6-5
CDR3: CASGRTGANEKLFF
DNA: TGTGCCAGCGGTCGTACAGGCGCTAATGAAAAACTGTTTTTT

D: TRBD1
size: -
J: TRBJ2-5
V: TRBV9
CDR3: CASSPRDRGGNFQETQYF
DNA: TGTGCCAGCAGCCCACGGGACAGGGGAGGCAATTTTCAAGAGACCCAGTACTTC

D: TRBD1
size: -
J: TRBJ2-5
V: TRBV11-3
CDR3: CASSLVTGGGEETQYF
DNA: TGTGCCAGCAGCTTAGTTACAGGGGGCGGCGAGGAGACCCAGTACTTC

D: -
size: -
J: TRBJ1-1
V: TRBV9
CDR3: CASSVGGGGQAFF
DNA: TGTGCCAGCAGCGTGGGAGGGGGGGGTCAAGCTTTCTTT

D: TRBD1
size: -
J: TRBJ2-5
V: TRBV2
CDR3: CASSRDREGETQYF
DNA: TGTGCCAGCAGTCGGGACAGGGAAGGGGAGACCCAGTACTTC

D: TRBD1
size: -
J: TRBJ2-5
V: TRBV30
CDR3: CACADRVGETQYF
DNA: TGTGCCTGCGCGGACAGGGTGGGTGAGACCCAGTACTTC

D: -
size: -
J: TRBJ1-4
V: TRBV11-2
CDR3: CASSQTGNLATNEKLFF
DNA: TGTGCCAGCAGCCAAACAGGGAATCTTGCAACTAATGAAAAACTGTTTTTT

D: -
size: -
J: TRBJ2-2
V: TRBV7-2
CDR3: CASSFPGQILNTGELFF
DNA: TGTGCCAGCAGCTTTCCCGGACAGATACTCAACACCGGGGAGCTGTTTTTT

D: TRBD2
size: -
J: TRBJ2-5
V: TRBV9
CDR3: CASSVEGGRAQETQYF
DNA: TGTGCCAGCAGCGTAGAAGGAGGGAGGGCCCAAGAGACCCAGTACTTC

D: TRBD1
size: -
J: TRBJ1-3
V: TRBV5-1
CDR3: CASSWTGTSISSGNTIYF
DNA: TGCGCCAGCAGCTGGACAGGGACGTCGATAAGCTCTGGAAACACCATATATTTT